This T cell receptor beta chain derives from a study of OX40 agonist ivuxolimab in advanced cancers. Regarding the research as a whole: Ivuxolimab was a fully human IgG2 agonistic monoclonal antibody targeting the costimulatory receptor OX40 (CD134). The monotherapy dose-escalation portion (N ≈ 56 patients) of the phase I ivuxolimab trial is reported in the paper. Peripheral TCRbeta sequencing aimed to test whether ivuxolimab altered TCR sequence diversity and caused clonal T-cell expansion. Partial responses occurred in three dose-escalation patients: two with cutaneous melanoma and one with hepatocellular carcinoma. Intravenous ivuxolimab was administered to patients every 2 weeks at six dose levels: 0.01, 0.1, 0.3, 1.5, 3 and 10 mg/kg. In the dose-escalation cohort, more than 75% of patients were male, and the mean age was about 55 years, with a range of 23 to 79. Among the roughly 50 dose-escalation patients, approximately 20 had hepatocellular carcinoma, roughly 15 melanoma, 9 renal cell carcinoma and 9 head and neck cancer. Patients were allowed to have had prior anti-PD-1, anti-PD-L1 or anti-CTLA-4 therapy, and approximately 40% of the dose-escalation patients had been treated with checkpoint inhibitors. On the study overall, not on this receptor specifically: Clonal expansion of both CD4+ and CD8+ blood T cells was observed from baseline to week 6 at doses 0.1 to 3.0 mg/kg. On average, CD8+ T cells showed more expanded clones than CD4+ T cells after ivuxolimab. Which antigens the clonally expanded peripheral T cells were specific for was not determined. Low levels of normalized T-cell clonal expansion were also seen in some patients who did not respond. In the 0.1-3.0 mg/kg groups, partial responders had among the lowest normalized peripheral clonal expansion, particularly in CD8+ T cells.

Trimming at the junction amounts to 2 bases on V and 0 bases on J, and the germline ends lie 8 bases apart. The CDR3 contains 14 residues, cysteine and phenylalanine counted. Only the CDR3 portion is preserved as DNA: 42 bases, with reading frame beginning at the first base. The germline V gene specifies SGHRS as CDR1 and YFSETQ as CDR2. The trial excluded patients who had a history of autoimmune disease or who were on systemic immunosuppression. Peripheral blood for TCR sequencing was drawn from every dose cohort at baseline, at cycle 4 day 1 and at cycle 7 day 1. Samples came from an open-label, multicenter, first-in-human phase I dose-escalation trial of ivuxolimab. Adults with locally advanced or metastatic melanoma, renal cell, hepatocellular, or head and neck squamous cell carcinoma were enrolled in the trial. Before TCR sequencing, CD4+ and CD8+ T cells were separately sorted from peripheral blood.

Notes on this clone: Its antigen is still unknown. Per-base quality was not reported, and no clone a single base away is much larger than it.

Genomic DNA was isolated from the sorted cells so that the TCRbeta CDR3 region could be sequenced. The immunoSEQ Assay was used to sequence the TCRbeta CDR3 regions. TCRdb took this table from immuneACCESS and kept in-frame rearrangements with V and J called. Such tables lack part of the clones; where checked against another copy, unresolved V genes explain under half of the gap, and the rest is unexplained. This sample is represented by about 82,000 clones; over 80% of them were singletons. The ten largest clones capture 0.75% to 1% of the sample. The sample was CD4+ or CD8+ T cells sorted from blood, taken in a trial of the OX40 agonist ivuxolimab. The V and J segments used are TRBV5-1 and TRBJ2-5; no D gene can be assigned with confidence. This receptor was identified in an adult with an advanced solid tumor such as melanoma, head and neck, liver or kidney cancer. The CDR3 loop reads CASSFGQYQETQYF. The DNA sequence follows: TGCGCCAGCAGCTTTGGCCAGTACCAAGAGACCCAGTACTTC.